The TCR beta chain under discussion was sequenced for a study of graft-versus-host responses after intestinal transplantation. Whole-study context: Isolated intestinal, liver-intestinal, or multivisceral transplants had been given to the recipients. Anti-thymocyte globulin induction, then tacrolimus and steroids for approximately 3 years, went to all recipients.

The CDR3 covers 15 residues. V lost 7 bases and J 4 bases, leaving 20 bases between the germline ends. Germline CDR1 reads SGDLS; CDR2 reads YYNGEE. Study-wide points: Some GvH clones appeared in ileal mucosa or blood before recipient bone marrow. When patients had graft-donor T cell macrochimerism, their allografts held high graft-versus-host to host-versus-graft clonal ratios.

Profiled with immunoSEQ multiplex PCR; TCRdb holds only in-frame clones, not every one. Of under 75,000 clones in the sample, around 91% were seen once. Details on this clone: Antigen: not known.

This sample comprised unstimulated CD8+ T cells sorted from spleen or lymph node cells, obtained before transplant. The clonotype comes from a human donor who was the organ donor for an intestinal transplant. The chain is built from TRBV9 and TRBJ1-2; tentative D call: TRBD1 (6 bases). CDR3 nucleotides: TGTGCCAGCGGACGGACAGCCGGCGGGGGCTATGGCTACACCTTC. It codes for CASGRTAGGGYGYTF.